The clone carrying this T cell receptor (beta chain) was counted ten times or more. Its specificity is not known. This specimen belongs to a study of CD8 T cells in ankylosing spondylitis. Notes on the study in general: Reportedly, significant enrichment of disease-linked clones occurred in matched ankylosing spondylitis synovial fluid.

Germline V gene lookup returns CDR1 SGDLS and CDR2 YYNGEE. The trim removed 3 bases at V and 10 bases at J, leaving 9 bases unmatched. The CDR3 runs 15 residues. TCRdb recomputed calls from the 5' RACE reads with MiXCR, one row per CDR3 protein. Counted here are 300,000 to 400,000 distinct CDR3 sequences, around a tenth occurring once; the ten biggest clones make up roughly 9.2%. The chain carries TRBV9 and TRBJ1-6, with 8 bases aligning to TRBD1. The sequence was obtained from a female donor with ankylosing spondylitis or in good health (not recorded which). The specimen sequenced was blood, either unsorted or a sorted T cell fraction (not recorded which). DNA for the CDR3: TGTGCCAGCAGCGCCGGACAGGGATCGGGCTCACCCCTCCACTTT. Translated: CASSAGQGSGSPLHF.